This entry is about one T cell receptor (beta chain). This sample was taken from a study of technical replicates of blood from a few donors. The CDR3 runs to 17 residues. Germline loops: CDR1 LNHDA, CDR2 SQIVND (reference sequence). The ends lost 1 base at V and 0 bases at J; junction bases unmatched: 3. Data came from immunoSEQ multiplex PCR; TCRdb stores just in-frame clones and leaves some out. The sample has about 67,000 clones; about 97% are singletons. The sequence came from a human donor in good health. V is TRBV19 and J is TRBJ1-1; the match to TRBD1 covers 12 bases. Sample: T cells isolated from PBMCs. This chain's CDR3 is CASSIGDRGLLNTEAFF. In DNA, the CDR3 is TGTGCCAGTAGTATAGGGGACAGGGGGCTTCTGAACACTGAAGCTTTCTTT.